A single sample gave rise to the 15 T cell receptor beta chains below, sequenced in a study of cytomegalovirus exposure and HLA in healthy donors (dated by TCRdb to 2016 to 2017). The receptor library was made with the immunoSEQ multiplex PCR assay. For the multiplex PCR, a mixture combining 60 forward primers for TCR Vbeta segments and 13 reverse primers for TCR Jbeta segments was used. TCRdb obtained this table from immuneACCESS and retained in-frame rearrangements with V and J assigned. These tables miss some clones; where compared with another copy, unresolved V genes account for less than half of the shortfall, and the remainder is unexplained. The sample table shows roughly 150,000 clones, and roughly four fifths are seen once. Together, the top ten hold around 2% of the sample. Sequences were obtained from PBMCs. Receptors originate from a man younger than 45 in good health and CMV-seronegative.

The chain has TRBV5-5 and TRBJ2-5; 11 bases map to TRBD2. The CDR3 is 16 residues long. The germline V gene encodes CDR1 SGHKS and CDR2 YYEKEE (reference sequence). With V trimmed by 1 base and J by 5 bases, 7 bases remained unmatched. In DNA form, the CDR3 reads TGTGCCAGCAGCTTGATTCTAGCGGGGGGCGGGGAGACCCAGTACTTC. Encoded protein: CASSLILAGGGETQYF.

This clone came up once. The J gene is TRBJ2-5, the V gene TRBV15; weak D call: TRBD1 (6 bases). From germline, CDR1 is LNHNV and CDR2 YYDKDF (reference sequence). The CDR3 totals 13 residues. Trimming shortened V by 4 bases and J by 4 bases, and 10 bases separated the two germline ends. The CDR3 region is CATSILGGETQYF. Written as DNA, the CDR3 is TGTGCCACCAGCATCCTAGGGGGAGAGACCCAGTACTTC.

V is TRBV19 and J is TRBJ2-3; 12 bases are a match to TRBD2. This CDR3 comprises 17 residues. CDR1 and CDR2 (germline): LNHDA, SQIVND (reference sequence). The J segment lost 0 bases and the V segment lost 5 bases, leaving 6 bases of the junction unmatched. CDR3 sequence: CASSATSGRASTDTQYF. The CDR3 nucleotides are TGTGCCAGTAGTGCGACTAGCGGGAGAGCTAGCACAGATACGCAGTATTTT.

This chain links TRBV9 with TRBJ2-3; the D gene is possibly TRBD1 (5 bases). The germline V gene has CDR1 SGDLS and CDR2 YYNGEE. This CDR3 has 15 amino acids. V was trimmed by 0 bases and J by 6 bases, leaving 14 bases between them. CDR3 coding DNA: TGTGCCAGCAGCGTAGCTCACGTCAGGGCGGATACGCAGTATTTT. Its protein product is CASSVAHVRADTQYF.

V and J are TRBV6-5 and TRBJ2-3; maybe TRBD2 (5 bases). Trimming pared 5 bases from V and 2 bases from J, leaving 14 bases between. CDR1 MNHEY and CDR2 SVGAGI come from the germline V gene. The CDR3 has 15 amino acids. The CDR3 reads CASSNDYPATDTQYF. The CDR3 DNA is TGTGCCAGCAGTAACGACTACCCCGCCACAGATACGCAGTATTTT.

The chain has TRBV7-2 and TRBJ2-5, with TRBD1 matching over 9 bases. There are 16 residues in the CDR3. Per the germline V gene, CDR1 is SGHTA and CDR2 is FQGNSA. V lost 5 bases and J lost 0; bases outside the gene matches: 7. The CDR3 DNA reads TGTGCCAGCAGCCAGGGGACAGGGCCGTACCAAGAGACCCAGTACTTC. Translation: CASSQGTGPYQETQYF. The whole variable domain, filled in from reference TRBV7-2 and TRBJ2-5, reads GAGVSQSPSNKVTEKGKDVELRCDPISGHTALYWYRQSLGQGLEFLIYFQGNSAPDKSGLPSDRFSAERTGGSVSTLTIQRTQQEDSAVYLCASSQGTGPYQETQYFGPGTRLLVL.

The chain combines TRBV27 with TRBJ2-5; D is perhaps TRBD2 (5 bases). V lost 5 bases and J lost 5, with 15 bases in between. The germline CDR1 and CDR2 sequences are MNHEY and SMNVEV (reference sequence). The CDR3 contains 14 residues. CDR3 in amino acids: CASSPDQVAETQYF. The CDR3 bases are TGTGCCAGCAGTCCCGATCAAGTAGCGGAGACCCAGTACTTC.

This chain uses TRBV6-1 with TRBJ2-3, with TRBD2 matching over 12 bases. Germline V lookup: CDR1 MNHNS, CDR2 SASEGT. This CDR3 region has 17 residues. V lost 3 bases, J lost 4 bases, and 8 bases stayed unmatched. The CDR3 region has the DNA TGTGCCAGCAGTGACAGGACTAGCGGGAAGTGGGCAGATACGCAGTATTTT. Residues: CASSDRTSGKWADTQYF.

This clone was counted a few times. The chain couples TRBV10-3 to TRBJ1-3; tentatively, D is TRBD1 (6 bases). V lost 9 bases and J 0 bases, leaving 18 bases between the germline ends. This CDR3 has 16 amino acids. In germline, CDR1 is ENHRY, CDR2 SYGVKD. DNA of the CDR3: TGTGCCATTTGGACAGAGGGCGCCCACTCTGGAAACACCATATATTTT. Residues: CAIWTEGAHSGNTIYF.

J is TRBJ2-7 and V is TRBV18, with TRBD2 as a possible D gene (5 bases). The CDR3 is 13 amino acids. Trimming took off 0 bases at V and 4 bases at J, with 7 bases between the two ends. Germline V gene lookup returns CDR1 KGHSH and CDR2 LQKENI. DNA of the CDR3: TGTGCCAGCTCACCACCTAGCGCGTACGAGCAGTACTTC. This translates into CASSPPSAYEQYF.

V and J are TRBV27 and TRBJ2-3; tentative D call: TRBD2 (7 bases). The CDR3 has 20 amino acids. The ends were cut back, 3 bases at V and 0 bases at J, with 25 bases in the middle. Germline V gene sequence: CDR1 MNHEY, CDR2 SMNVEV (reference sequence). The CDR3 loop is CASSFRGGGEGGISTDTQYF. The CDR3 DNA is TGTGCCAGCAGTTTCAGAGGAGGGGGTGAGGGAGGGATTAGCACAGATACGCAGTATTTT.

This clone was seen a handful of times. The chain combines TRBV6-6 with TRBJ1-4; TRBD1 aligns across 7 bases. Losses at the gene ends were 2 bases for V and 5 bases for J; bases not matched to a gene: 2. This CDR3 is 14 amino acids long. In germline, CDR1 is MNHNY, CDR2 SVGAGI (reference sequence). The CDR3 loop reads CASSYPGQNEKLFF. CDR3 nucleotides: TGTGCCAGCAGTTACCCGGGACAGAATGAAAAACTGTTTTTT.

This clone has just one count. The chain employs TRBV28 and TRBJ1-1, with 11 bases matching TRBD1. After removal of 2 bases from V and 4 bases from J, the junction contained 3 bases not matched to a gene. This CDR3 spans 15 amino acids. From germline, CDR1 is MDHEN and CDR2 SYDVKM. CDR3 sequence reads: CASSLGQGAGTEAFF. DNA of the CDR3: TGTGCCAGCAGTTTAGGACAGGGGGCGGGCACTGAAGCTTTCTTT. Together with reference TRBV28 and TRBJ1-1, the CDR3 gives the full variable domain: DVKVTQSSRYLVKRTGEKVFLECVQDMDHENMFWYRQDPGLGLRLIYFSYDVKMKEKGDIPEGYSVSREKKERFSLILESASTNQTSMYLCASSLGQGAGTEAFFGQGTRLTVV.

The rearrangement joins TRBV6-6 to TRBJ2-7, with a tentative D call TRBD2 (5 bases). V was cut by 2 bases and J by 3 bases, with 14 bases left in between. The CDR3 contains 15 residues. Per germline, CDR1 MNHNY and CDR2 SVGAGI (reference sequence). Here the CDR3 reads CASSYLDGILYEQYF. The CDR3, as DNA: TGTGCCAGCAGTTACCTGGACGGGATCCTCTACGAGCAGTACTTC.

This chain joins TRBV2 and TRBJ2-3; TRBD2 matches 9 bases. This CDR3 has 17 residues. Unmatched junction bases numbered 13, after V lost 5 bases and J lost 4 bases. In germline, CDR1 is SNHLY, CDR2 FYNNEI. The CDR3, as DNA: TGTGCCAGCAGTTCTTGGGAAGCGGGAGGTCCCCCAGATACGCAGTATTTT. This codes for CASSSWEAGGPPDTQYF.